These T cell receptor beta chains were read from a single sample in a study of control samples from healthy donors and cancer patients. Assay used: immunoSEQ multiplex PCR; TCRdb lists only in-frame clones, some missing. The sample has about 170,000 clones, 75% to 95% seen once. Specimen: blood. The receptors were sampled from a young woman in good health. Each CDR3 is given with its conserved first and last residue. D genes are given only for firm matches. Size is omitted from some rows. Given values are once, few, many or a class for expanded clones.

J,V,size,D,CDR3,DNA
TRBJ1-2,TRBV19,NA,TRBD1,CASSTRDRTNYGYTF,TGTGCCAGTAGTACGCGGGACAGGACCAACTATGGCTACACCTTC
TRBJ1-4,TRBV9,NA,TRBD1,CASSVSGTVYEKLFF,TGTGCCAGCAGCGTATCCGGGACAGTGTATGAAAAACTGTTTTTT
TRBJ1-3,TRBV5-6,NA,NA,CASSNGQSSGNTIYF,TGTGCCAGCAGTAATGGACAGAGCTCTGGAAACACCATATATTTT
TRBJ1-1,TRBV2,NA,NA,CASSLVLNTEAFF,TGTGCCAGCAGTTTGGTCTTGAACACTGAAGCTTTCTTT
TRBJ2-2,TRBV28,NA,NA,CASSFFRQNTGELFF,TGTGCCAGCAGTTTTTTTCGCCAGAACACCGGGGAGCTGTTTTTT
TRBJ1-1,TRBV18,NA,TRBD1,CASSRGQAMNTEAFF,TGTGCCAGCTCACGTGGACAGGCCATGAACACTGAAGCTTTCTTT
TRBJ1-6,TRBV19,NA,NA,CASSFENSPLHF,TGTGCCAGTAGTTTCGAAAATTCACCCCTCCACTTT
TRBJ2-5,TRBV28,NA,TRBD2,CASSPSGETQYF,TGTGCCAGCAGTCCTAGCGGGGAGACCCAGTACTTC
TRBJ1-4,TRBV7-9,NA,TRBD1,CASSLGQGANEKLFF,TGTGCCAGCAGCTTGGGACAGGGGGCTAATGAAAAACTGTTTTTT
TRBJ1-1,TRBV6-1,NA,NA,CASSELQTTEAFF,TGTGCCAGCAGTGAATTGCAGACCACTGAAGCTTTCTTT
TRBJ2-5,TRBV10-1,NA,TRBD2,CASSESSGGGQETQYF,TGCGCCAGCAGTGAGTCTAGCGGGGGGGGACAAGAGACCCAGTACTTC
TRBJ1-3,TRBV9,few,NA,CASSVGGSSGNTIYF,TGTGCCAGCAGCGTAGGGGGCTCTTCTGGAAACACCATATATTTT
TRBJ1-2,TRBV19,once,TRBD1,CASSLPETGGFGYTF,TGTGCCAGTAGTCTCCCCGAGACAGGGGGCTTTGGCTACACCTTC
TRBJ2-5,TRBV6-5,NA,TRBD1,CASRPGTGGRETQYF,TGTGCCAGCAGACCCGGGACAGGGGGTCGGGAGACCCAGTACTTC
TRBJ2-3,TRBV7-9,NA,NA,CASSPGTFTDTQYF,TGTGCCAGCAGCCCCGGGACTTTCACAGATACGCAGTATTTT
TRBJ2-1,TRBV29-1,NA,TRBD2,CSGTSGHNEQFF,TGCAGCGGGACTAGCGGGCACAATGAGCAGTTCTTC
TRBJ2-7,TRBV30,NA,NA,CAWSAGYYEQYF,TGTGCCTGGAGTGCAGGGTACTACGAGCAGTACTTC
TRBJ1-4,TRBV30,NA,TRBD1,CAWSPPTGYEKLFF,TGTGCCTGGAGCCCCCCGACAGGGTATGAAAAACTGTTTTTT
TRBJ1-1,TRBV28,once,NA,CASSERGSTEAFF,TGTGCCAGCAGCGAGAGGGGGTCCACTGAAGCTTTCTTT
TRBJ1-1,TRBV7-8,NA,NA,CASSLGRNTEAFF,TGTGCCAGCAGCTTAGGGCGTAACACTGAAGCTTTCTTT
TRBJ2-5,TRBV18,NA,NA,CASSPVAGRGQETQYF,TGTGCCAGCTCACCAGTGGCAGGGAGGGGGCAAGAGACCCAGTACTTC
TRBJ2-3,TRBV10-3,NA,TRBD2,CAIRASGGPTQYF,TGTGCCATCAGGGCTAGCGGGGGCCCTACGCAGTATTTT
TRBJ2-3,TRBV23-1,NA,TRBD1,CASSHLQGANITDTQYF,TGCGCCAGCAGTCACCTACAGGGGGCGAATATCACAGATACGCAGTATTTT
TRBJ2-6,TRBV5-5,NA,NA,CASSLYPTYSGANVLTF,TGTGCCAGCAGCTTGTATCCAACTTACTCTGGGGCCAACGTCCTGACTTTC
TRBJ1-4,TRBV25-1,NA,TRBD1,CASSEDRATNEKLFF,TGTGCCAGCAGTGAGGACAGGGCAACTAATGAAAAACTGTTTTTT
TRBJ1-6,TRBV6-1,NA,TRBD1,CASSDRQGDSPLHF,TGTGCCAGCAGTGATCGACAGGGCGATTCACCCCTCCACTTT
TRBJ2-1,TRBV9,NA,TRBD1,CASSGTGASYNEQFF,TGTGCCAGCAGCGGGACAGGGGCGTCCTACAATGAGCAGTTCTTC
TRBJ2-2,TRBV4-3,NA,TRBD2,CASSQPGLGNTGELFF,TGCGCCAGCAGCCAACCGGGACTAGGGAACACCGGGGAGCTGTTTTTT
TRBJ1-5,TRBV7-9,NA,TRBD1,CASSGTGDQPQHF,TGTGCCAGCAGCGGGACAGGGGATCAGCCCCAGCATTTT
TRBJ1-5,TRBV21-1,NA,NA,CASSKKGGGRQPQHF,TGTGCCAGCAGCAAAAAGGGGGGGGGCCGGCAGCCCCAGCATTTT
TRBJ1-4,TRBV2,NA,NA,CASSESRVGEKLFF,TGTGCCAGCAGTGAAAGCAGGGTGGGAGAAAAACTGTTTTTT
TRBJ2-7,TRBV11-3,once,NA,CASSLEGGRYEQYF,TGTGCCAGCAGCTTAGAAGGGGGTCGGTACGAGCAGTACTTC
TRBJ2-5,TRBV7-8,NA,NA,CASSQQETQYF,TGTGCCAGCAGCCAACAAGAGACCCAGTACTTC
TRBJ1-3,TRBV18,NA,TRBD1,CASSTTRQGNRNTIYF,TGTGCCAGCTCAACCACACGACAGGGTAATCGAAACACCATATATTTT
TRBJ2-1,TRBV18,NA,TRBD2,CASSPMGGAYNEQFF,TGTGCCAGCTCACCAATGGGGGGGGCCTACAATGAGCAGTTCTTC
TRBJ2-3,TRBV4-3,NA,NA,CASSRQVTGTSPTDTQYF,TGCGCCAGCAGCCGACAAGTGACAGGGACTTCACCCACAGATACGCAGTATTTT
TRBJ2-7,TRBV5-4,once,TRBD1,CASSWGQQYEQYF,TGTGCCAGCAGCTGGGGACAGCAATACGAGCAGTACTTC
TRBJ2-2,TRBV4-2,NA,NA,CASSQDQRSNTGELFF,TGTGCCAGCAGCCAAGATCAGCGGTCGAACACCGGGGAGCTGTTTTTT
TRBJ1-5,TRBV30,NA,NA,CAWSTSGSNQPQHF,TGTGCCTGGAGTACCTCAGGTAGCAATCAGCCCCAGCATTTT
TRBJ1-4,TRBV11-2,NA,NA,CASSSLQGFYEKLFF,TGTGCCAGCAGCTCGCTACAGGGATTCTATGAAAAACTGTTTTTT
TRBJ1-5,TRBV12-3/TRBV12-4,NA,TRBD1,CASSWDRRQPQHF,TGTGCCAGCAGTTGGGACAGACGGCAGCCCCAGCATTTT
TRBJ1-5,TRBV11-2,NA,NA,CASSLGHHSNQPQHF,TGTGCCAGCAGCTTAGGACACCATAGCAATCAGCCCCAGCATTTT
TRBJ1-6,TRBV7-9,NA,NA,CASSLGSSYNSPLHF,TGTGCCAGCAGCTTAGGGAGCTCCTATAATTCACCCCTCCACTTT
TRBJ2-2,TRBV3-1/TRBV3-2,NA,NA,CASSLRLTNTGELFF,TGTGCCAGCAGCCTCAGACTAACGAACACCGGGGAGCTGTTTTTT
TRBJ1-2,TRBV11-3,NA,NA,CASSLGNYGYTF,TGTGCCAGCAGCTTAGGGAACTATGGCTACACCTTC
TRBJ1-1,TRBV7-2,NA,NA,CASSLGPMNTEAFF,TGTGCCAGCAGCTTAGGACCCATGAACACTGAAGCTTTCTTT
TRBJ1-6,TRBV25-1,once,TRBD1,CASSAYDRVGSPLHF,TGTGCCAGCAGTGCCTATGACAGGGTCGGTTCACCCCTCCACTTT
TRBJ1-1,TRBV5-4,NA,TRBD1,CASSFWTGLGTEAFF,TGTGCCAGCAGCTTTTGGACAGGGTTGGGCACTGAAGCTTTCTTT
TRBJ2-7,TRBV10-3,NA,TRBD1,CAIRPGTGGHEQYF,TGTGCCATCAGACCCGGGACAGGGGGCCACGAGCAGTACTTC
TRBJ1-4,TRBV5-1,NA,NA,CASSLGGAVEKLFF,TGCGCCAGCAGCTTGGGTGGGGCGGTTGAAAAACTGTTTTTT
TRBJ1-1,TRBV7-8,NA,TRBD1,CASSGGGAYTEAFF,TGTGCCAGCAGTGGAGGGGGCGCCTACACTGAAGCTTTCTTT
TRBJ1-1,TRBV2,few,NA,CASSEVGNTEAFF,TGTGCCAGCAGTGAAGTGGGGAACACTGAAGCTTTCTTT
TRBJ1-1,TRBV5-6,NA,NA,CASSLTGMRTEAFF,TGTGCCAGCAGCTTGACAGGGATGAGGACTGAAGCTTTCTTT